Each of the 10 T cell receptor beta chains below was sequenced from the same sample in a study of OX40 agonist ivuxolimab in advanced cancers. Method: immunoSEQ multiplex PCR; TCRdb's copy keeps in-frame clones and lacks some. Among roughly 35,000 clones, almost 85% were seen once, and the ten largest hold under 2%. Material: CD4+ or CD8+ T cells sorted from blood, obtained in a trial of the OX40 agonist ivuxolimab. These receptors all come from an adult with an advanced solid tumor such as melanoma, head and neck, liver or kidney cancer.

The chain recombines TRBV2 with TRBJ1-1; D unclear. CDR1 is SNHLY, CDR2 FYNNEI, per germline. V lost 6 bases and J 2 bases, leaving 13 bases between the germline ends. The CDR3 runs 14 residues. CDR3 loop: CASSVTGGNTEAFF. CDR3 DNA: TGTGCCAGCAGCGTAACCGGCGGAAACACTGAAGCTTTCTTT.

J is TRBJ1-6 and V is TRBV28, with D tentatively TRBD1 (5 bases). The CDR3 consists of 15 residues. Trimming left V 2 bases short and J 7 bases short, with 12 bases between. Germline lookup yields CDR1 MDHEN and CDR2 SYDVKM. CDR3: CASSLSGRENSPLHF. Written as DNA, the CDR3 is TGTGCCAGCAGTTTAAGTGGCAGGGAAAATTCACCCCTCCACTTT.

The chain joins TRBV28 to TRBJ1-1; maybe TRBD1 (5 bases). This CDR3 has 14 amino acids. CDR1 MDHEN and CDR2 SYDVKM come from the germline V gene. V was cut by 6 bases and J by 0 bases, with 11 bases left in between. In nucleotides, the CDR3 is TGTGCCAGCAGGGAGGGACCGGTGAACACTGAAGCTTTCTTT. Its translation is CASREGPVNTEAFF.

The CDR3 DNA is TGTGCCAGTAGCGTCGGTGTGAGGGGCTACACCTTC. Its translation: CASSVGVRGYTF. This chain links TRBV19 with TRBJ1-2, with D unclear. Trimming removed 6 bases from V and 8 bases from J, with 13 bases in between. CDR1 and CDR2 (germline): LNHDA, SQIVND (reference sequence). The CDR3 length is 12 residues.

The chain carries TRBV5-8 and TRBJ2-3, with D perhaps matching TRBD1 or TRBD2 (5 bases each). The CDR3 sequence is 14 residues long. CDR1 is SGHTS, CDR2 YDEGEE, per germline. Trimming took off 6 bases at V and 1 base at J, with 12 bases between the two ends. The CDR3 protein is CASKRRDRTDTQYF. The CDR3, as DNA: TGTGCCAGCAAAAGACGGGACCGCACAGATACGCAGTATTTT. Full variable domain (outside the CDR3, taken from reference TRBV5-8 and TRBJ2-3): EAGVTQSPTHLIKTRGQQATLRCSPISGHTSVYWYQQALGLGLQFLLWYDEGEERNRGNFPPRFSGRQFPNYSSELNVNALELEDSALYLCASKRRDRTDTQYFGPGTRLTVL.

The rearrangement joins TRBV21-1 to TRBJ2-7; the table's D call, TRBD1, has no DNA check behind it. TRBV21-1 is given as a pseudogene. This CDR3 comprises 13 residues. Here the CDR3 reads CASRPTGGYEQYF. In nucleotides, the CDR3 is TGTGCCAGCAGACCGACAGGGGGGTACGAGCAGTACTTC.

V is TRBV18 and J is TRBJ2-7; 7 bases are shared with TRBD2. V lost 2 bases to trimming and J lost 5 bases; unmatched junction nucleotides: 12. CDR1 is KGHSH and CDR2 is LQKENI in the germline V gene. CDR3 length equals 16 residues. CDR3 residues: CASSPGWWKGGDEQYF. The DNA for the CDR3 is TGTGCCAGCTCACCAGGGTGGTGGAAGGGAGGGGACGAGCAGTACTTC.

V usage is TRBV9 and J usage is TRBJ1-1; no clear D. This CDR3 is built from 13 residues. The V end was cut by 0 bases, the J end by 4 bases, with 7 bases between. Germline V gene lookup returns CDR1 SGDLS and CDR2 YYNGEE. For the CDR3, the DNA is TGTGCCAGCAGCGTAGGGTGGTCCACTGAAGCTTTCTTT. It translates to CASSVGWSTEAFF.

The chain joins TRBV5-4 to TRBJ1-2; the match to TRBD1 covers 7 bases. V was clipped by 3 bases and J by 6 bases; unmatched bases: 8. The length of the CDR3 is 14 residues. The V gene's germline CDR1 is SGHNT and CDR2 YYREEE (reference sequence). This CDR3 reads CASSSRTGGDGYTF. The CDR3 region has the DNA TGTGCCAGCAGCTCTCGGACAGGCGGGGATGGCTACACCTTC. The full variable domain, with the rest looked up from reference TRBV5-4 and TRBJ1-2, is ETGVTQSPTHLIKTRGQQVTLRCSSQSGHNTVSWYQQALGQGPQFIFQYYREEENGRGNFPPRFSGLQFPNYSSELNVNALELDDSALYLCASSSRTGGDGYTFGSGTRLTVV.

The chain recombines TRBV7-2 with TRBJ2-5; a weak D match, TRBD1 (6 bases). The ends were cut back, 6 bases at V and 5 bases at J, with 13 bases in the middle. CDR3 length equals 13 residues. Germline-derived CDR1 and CDR2 are SGHTA and FQGNSA. CDR3 in amino acids: CASSIWGPETQYF. The CDR3 nucleotides read TGTGCCAGCAGTATCTGGGGGCCCGAGACCCAGTACTTC.